The sequence of this TCR beta chain was determined in a study of blood T cell repertoires in COVID-19. Study-level background: Material from acute and convalescent COVID-19 was sourced from the United States, Italy and Spain. From T cells, B-cell-depleted T cells, or PBMCs came the material, which was cDNA or gDNA.

Germline CDR1 is SGDLS and CDR2 is YYNGEE. V lost 4 bases and J lost 3, with 7 bases in between. This CDR3 region has 12 residues. In the study's own analysis: Nucleated cell number was recorded as an estimate derived from reference gene primer amplification. Only in-frame clones appear in the TCRdb table, and some are missing; sequencing was by immunoSEQ multiplex PCR. The V and J calls and clone size come from that table; D and trimming were worked out from the DNA. The data show about 110,000 clones, roughly 80% seen once. The receptor comes from a woman between 55 and 75 years old with acute or convalescent COVID-19. V and J are TRBV9 and TRBJ1-1; D unclear. Sequencing was done on a sample of peripheral blood. The DNA of the CDR3 is TGTGCCAGCAGCCGTCGGGACACTGAAGCTTTCTTT. Translated: CASSRRDTEAFF. The whole variable domain, filled in from reference TRBV9 and TRBJ1-1, reads DSGVTQTPKHLITATGQRVTLRCSPRSGDLSVYWYQQSLDQGLQFLIQYYNGEERAKGNILERFSAQQFPDLHSELNLSSLELGDSALYFCASSRRDTEAFFGQGTRLTVV.